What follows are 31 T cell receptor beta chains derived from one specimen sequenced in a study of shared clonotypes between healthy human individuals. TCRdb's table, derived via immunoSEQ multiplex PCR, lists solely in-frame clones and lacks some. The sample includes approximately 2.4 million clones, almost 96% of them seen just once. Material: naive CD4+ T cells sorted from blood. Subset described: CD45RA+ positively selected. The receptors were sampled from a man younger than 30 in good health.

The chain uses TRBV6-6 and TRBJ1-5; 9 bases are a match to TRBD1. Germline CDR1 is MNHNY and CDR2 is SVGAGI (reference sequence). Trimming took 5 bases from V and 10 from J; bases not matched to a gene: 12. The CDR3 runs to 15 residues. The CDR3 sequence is CASSAPGQGDRPQHF. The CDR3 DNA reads TGTGCCAGCAGTGCTCCGGGACAGGGTGATCGTCCCCAGCATTTT.

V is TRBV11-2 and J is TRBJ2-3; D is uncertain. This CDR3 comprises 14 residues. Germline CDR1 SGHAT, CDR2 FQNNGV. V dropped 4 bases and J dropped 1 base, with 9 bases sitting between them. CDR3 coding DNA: TGTGCCAGCAGCTGGTTTGAAGGCACAGATACGCAGTATTTT. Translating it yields CASSWFEGTDTQYF. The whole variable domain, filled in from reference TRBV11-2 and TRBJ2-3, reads EAGVAQSPRYKIIEKRQSVAFWCNPISGHATLYWYQQILGQGPKLLIQFQNNGVVDDSQLPKDRFSAERLKGVDSTLKIQPAKLEDSAVYLCASSWFEGTDTQYFGPGTRLTVL.

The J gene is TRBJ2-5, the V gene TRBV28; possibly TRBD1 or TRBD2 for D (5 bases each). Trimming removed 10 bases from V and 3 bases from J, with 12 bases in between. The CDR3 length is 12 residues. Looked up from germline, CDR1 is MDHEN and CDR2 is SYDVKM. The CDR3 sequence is CAKWDGEETQYF. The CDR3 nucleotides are TGTGCCAAGTGGGACGGGGAAGAGACCCAGTACTTC.

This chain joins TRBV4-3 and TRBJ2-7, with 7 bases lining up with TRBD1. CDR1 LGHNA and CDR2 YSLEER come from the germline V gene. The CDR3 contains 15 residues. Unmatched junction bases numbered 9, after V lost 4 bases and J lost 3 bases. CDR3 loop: CASSPEGQRGYEQYF. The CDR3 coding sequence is TGCGCCAGCAGCCCAGAGGGACAGCGAGGCTACGAGCAGTACTTC.

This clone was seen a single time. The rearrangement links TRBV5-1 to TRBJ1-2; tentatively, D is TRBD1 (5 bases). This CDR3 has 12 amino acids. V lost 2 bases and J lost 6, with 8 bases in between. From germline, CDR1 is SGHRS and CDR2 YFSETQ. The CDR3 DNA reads TGCGCCAGCAGCTTTCAGGGACATGGCTACACCTTC. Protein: CASSFQGHGYTF.

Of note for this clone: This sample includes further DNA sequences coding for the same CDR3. The CDR3 here is CASSLGTEQYF. CDR3 nucleotide sequence: TGTGCCAGCAGTTTAGGTACGGAGCAGTACTTC. V and J are TRBV27 and TRBJ2-7; D is uncertain. With 2 bases removed from V and 7 bases from J, the gap between germline ends came to 6 bases. CDR3 length: 11 residues. Germline V gives CDR1 MNHEY, CDR2 SMNVEV (reference sequence).

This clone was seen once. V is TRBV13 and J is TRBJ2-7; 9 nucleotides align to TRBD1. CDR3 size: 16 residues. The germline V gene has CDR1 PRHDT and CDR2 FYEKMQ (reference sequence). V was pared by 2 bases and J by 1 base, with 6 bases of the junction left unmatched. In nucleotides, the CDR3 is TGTGCCAGCAGCTTACAGGACAGGGGTGGGTCCTACGAGCAGTACTTC. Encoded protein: CASSLQDRGGSYEQYF.

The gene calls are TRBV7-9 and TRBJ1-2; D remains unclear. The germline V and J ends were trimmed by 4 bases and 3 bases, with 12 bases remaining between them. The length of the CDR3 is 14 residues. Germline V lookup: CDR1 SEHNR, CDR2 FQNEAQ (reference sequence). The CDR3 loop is CASSSSDFDYGYTF. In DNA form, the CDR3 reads TGTGCCAGCAGCTCCTCGGATTTTGACTATGGCTACACCTTC.

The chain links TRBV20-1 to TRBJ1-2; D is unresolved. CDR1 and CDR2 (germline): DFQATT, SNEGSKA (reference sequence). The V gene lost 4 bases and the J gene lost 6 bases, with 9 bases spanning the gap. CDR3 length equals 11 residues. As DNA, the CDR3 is TGCAGTGCTACGGACGGCCATGGCTACACCTTC. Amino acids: CSATDGHGYTF.

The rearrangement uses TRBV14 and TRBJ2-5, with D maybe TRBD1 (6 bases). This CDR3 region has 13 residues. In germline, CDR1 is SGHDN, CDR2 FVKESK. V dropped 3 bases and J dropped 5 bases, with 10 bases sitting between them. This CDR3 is CASSQQGPETQYF. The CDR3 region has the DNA TGTGCCAGCAGCCAGCAGGGGCCGGAGACCCAGTACTTC. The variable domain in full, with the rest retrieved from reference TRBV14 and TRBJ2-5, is EAGVTQFPSHSVIEKGQTVTLRCDPISGHDNLYWYRRVMGKEIKFLLHFVKESKQDESGMPNNRFLAERTGGTYSTLKVQPAELEDSGVYFCASSQQGPETQYFGPGTRLLVL.

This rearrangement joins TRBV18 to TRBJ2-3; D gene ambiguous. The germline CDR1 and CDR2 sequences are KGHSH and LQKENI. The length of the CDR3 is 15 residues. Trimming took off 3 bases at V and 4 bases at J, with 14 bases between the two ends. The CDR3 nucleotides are TGTGCCAGCTCACCGAATAACTTTGCCGCAGATACGCAGTATTTT. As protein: CASSPNNFAADTQYF. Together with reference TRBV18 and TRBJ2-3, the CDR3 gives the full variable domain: NAGVMQNPRHLVRRRGQEARLRCSPMKGHSHVYWYRQLPEEGLKFMVYLQKENIIDESGMPKERFSAEFPKEGPSILRIQQVVRGDSAAYFCASSPNNFAADTQYFGPGTRLTVL.

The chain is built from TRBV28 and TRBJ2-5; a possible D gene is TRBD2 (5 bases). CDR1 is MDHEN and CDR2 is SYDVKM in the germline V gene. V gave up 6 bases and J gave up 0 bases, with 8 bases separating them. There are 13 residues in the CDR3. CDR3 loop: CASSRGNQETQYF. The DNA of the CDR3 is TGTGCCAGCAGCCGGGGAAACCAAGAGACCCAGTACTTC.

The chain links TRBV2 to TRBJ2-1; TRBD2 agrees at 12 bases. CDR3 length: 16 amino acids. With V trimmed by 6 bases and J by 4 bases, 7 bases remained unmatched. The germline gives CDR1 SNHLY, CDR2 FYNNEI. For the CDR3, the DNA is TGTGCCAGCAGGAAGGCTAGCGGGGGGGTGTACAATGAGCAGTTCTTC. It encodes CASRKASGGVYNEQFF.

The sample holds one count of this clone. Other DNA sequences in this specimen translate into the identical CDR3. The CDR3 sequence is CASSLGTSGSYEQYF. DNA of the CDR3: TGTGCCAGCAGTCTCGGGACTAGCGGATCCTACGAGCAGTACTTC. This sequence joins TRBV27 and TRBJ2-7; TRBD2 agrees at 11 bases. The V segment lost 5 bases and the J segment 1 base; nucleotides outside the gene matches: 4. The CDR3 spans 15 residues. CDR1 and CDR2 from the germline V gene are MNHEY and SMNVEV (reference sequence).

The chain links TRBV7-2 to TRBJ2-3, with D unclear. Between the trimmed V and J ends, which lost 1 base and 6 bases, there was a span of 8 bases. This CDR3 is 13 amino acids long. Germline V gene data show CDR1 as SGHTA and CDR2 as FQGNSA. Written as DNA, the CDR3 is TGTGCCAGCAGCTTAGAAGTGAAGGATACGCAGTATTTT. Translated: CASSLEVKDTQYF.

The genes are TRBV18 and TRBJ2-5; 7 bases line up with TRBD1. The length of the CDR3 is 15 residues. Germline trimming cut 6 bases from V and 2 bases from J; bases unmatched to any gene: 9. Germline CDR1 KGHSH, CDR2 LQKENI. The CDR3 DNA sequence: TGTGCCAGCTCTCGTGAGAGCAGGGGGCAAGAGACCCAGTACTTC. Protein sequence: CASSRESRGQETQYF.

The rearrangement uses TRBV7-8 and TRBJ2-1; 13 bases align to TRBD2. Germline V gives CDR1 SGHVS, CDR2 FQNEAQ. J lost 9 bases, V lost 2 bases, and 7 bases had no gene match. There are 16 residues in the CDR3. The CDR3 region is CASSLPTSGGLSEQFF. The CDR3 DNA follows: TGTGCCAGCAGCTTACCGACTAGCGGGGGGTTGAGTGAGCAGTTCTTC.

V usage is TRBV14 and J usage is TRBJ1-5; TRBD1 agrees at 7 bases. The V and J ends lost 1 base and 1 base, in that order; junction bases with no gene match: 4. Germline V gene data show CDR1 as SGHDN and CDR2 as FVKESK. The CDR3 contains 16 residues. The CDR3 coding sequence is TGTGCCAGCAGCCAAGGTGGAGGGGGCAGCAATCAGCCCCAGCATTTT. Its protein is CASSQGGGGSNQPQHF.

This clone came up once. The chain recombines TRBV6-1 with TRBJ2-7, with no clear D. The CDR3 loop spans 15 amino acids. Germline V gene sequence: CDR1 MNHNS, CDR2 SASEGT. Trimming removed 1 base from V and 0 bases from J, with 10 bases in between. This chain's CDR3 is CASSEVSRDSYEQYF. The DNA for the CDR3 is TGTGCCAGCAGTGAAGTATCTAGGGACTCCTACGAGCAGTACTTC.

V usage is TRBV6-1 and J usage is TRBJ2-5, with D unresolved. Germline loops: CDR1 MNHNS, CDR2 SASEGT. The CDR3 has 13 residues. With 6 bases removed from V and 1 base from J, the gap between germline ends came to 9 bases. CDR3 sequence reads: CASRPAGQETQYF. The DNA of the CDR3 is TGTGCCAGCAGACCGGCAGGCCAAGAGACCCAGTACTTC.

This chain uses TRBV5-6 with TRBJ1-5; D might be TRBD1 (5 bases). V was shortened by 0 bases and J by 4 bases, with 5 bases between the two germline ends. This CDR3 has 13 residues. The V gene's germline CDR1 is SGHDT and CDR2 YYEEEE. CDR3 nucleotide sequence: TGTGCCAGCAGCTTGGGACAGAATCAGCCCCAGCATTTT. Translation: CASSLGQNQPQHF.

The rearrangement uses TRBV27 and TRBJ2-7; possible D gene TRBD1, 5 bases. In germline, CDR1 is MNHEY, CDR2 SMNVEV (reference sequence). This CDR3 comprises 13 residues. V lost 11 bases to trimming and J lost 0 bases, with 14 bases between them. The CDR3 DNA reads TGTGCCCGAACAGGTTCCCTCTCCTACGAGCAGTACTTC. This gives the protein CARTGSLSYEQYF.

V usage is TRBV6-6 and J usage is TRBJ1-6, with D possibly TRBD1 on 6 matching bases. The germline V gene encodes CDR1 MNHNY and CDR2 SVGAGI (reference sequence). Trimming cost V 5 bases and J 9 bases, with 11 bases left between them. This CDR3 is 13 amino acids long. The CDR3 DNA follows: TGTGCCAGCAGTACAGGGTGGGGTTCACCCCTCCACTTT. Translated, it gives CASSTGWGSPLHF.

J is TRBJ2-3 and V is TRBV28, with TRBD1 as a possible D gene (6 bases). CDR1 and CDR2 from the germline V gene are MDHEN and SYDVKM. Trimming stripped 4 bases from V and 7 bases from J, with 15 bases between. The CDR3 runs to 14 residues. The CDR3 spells CASSSFRDTHTQYF. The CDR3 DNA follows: TGTGCCAGCAGTTCATTCCGGGACACCCATACGCAGTATTTT.

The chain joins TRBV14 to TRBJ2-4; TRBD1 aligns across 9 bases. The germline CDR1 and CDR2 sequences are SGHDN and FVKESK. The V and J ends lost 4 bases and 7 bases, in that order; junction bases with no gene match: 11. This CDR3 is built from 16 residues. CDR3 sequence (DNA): TGTGCCAGCAGCCTTGCCGGCAGGGGGACAGGGAACATTCAGTACTTC. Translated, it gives CASSLAGRGTGNIQYF. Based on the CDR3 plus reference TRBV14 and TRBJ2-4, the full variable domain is EAGVTQFPSHSVIEKGQTVTLRCDPISGHDNLYWYRRVMGKEIKFLLHFVKESKQDESGMPNNRFLAERTGGTYSTLKVQPAELEDSGVYFCASSLAGRGTGNIQYFGAGTRLSVL.

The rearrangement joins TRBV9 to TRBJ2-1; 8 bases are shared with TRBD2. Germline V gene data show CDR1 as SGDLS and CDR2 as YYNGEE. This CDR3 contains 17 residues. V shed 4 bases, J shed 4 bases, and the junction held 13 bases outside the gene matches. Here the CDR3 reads CASSPQPGSGTYNEQFF. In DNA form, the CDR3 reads TGTGCCAGCAGCCCTCAACCGGGTAGCGGGACTTACAATGAGCAGTTCTTC. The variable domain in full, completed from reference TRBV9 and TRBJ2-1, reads DSGVTQTPKHLITATGQRVTLRCSPRSGDLSVYWYQQSLDQGLQFLIQYYNGEERAKGNILERFSAQQFPDLHSELNLSSLELGDSALYFCASSPQPGSGTYNEQFFGPGTRLTVL.

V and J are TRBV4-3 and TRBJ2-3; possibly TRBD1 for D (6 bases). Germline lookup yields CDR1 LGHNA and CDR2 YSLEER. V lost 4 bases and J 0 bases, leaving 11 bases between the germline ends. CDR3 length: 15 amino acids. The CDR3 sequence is CASSRGQTSTDTQYF. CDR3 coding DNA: TGCGCCAGCAGCCGAGGACAGACTAGCACAGATACGCAGTATTTT.

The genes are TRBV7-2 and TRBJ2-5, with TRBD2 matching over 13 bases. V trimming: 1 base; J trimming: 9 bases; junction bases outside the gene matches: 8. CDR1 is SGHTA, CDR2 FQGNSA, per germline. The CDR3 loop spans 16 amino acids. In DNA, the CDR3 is TGTGCCAGCAGCTTAGTCGAACTAGCGGGGGGGAGCGCCCAGTACTTC. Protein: CASSLVELAGGSAQYF.

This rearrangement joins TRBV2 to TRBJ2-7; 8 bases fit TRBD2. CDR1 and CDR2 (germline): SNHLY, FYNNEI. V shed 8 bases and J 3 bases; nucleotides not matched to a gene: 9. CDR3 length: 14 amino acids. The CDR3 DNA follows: TGTGCCAGCGTTCTATCGCGGGGGGACTACGAGCAGTACTTC. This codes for CASVLSRGDYEQYF. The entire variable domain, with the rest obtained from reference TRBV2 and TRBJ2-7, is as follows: EPEVTQTPSHQVTQMGQEVILRCVPISNHLYFYWYRQILGQKVEFLVSFYNNEISEKSEIFDDQFSVERPDGSNFTLKIRSTKLEDSAMYFCASVLSRGDYEQYFGPGTRLTVT.

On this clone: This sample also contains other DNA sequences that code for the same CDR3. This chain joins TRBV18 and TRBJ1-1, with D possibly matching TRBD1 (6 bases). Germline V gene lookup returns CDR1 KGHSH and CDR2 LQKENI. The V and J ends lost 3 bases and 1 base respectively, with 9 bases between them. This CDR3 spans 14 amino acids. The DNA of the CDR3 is TGTGCCAGCTCACCGGGACAAGAGAACACTGAAGCTTTCTTT. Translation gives CASSPGQENTEAFF.

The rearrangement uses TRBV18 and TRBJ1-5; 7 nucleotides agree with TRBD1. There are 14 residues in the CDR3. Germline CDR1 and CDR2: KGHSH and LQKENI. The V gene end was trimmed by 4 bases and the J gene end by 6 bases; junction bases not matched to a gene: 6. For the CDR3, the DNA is TGTGCCAGCTCACTCTCAGGGGGAGGTCAGCCCCAGCATTTT. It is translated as CASSLSGGGQPQHF.